The present TCR beta chain was sequenced within a study of neurological immune-mediated disorders. The J segment lost 6 bases and the V segment lost 1 base, leaving 6 bases of the junction unmatched. The germline V gene encodes CDR1 LNHNV and CDR2 YYDKDF (reference sequence). The CDR3 runs 15 residues. In TCRdb, the 5' RACE reads were re-called with MiXCR into one record per CDR3 protein. The data contain tens of thousands of distinct CDR3 sequences, 20% to 30% of them seen just once; the ten biggest clones take up 20% to 25%. In this sample, this clonotype turned up many times. This chain joins TRBV15 and TRBJ2-3, with 8 bases matching TRBD1. Material: PBMCs. The TCR was taken from a woman between 65 and 79 years old in good health. CDR3 in amino acids: CATSRGSGTGDTQYF. The CDR3 coding sequence is TGTGCCACCAGCAGAGGGTCGGGGACAGGTGATACGCAGTATTTT.